One and the same sample provided the 24 T cell receptor beta chains below, sequenced in a study of early T cells in non-severe SARS-CoV-2 infection. MiXCR was run by TCRdb on the 5' RACE reads, yielding one entry per CDR3 protein. Here the sample spans more than 35,000 distinct CDR3 sequences, about 6% being singletons. Sequencing used whole blood. These receptor sequences come from an adult who was a healthcare worker with PCR-confirmed SARS-CoV-2 infection or an uninfected control (not recorded which).

This clonotype has at least ten counts. The chain carries TRBV6-6 and TRBJ1-5; D is perhaps TRBD1 (5 bases). V dropped 6 bases and J dropped 0 bases, with 18 bases sitting between them. CDR1 MNHNY and CDR2 SVGAGI come from the germline V gene (reference sequence). The CDR3 loop spans 17 amino acids. The CDR3 nucleotides read TGTGCCAGCAGACAGACCCGACAGACATATAGCAATCAGCCCCAGCATTTT. Encoded protein: CASRQTRQTYSNQPQHF.

In this sample, this clonotype turned up a few times. The chain recombines TRBV5-1 with TRBJ1-2; TRBD1 matches 11 bases. This CDR3 contains 16 residues. With V trimmed by 4 bases and J by 8 bases, 13 bases remained unmatched. Germline-derived CDR1 and CDR2 are SGHRS and YFSETQ. The CDR3 region has the DNA TGCGCCAGCAGCCCGCGGGAGGACAGGGGGCAAGGAGGCTACACCTTC. This codes for CASSPREDRGQGGYTF.

This clonotype occurred many times. The V and J genes are TRBV27 and TRBJ2-5; weak D call: TRBD1 (5 bases). This CDR3 has 15 amino acids. The germline gives CDR1 MNHEY, CDR2 SMNVEV (reference sequence). Trimming pared 2 bases from V and 1 base from J, leaving 11 bases between. CDR3 nucleotides: TGTGCCAGCAGTTTAAGACCAGGGATCCAAGAGACCCAGTACTTC. Its translation is CASSLRPGIQETQYF.

In its sample, this clonotype was seen a few times. V and J are TRBV4-1 and TRBJ2-1; no firm D call. The CDR3 loop spans 16 amino acids. CDR1 and CDR2 (germline): MGHRA, YSYEKL. Trimming removed 1 base from V and 5 bases from J, with 15 bases in between. The CDR3 here is CASSQVELRQNNEQFF. As DNA, the CDR3 is TGCGCCAGCAGCCAAGTAGAATTGAGGCAGAACAATGAGCAGTTCTTC.

The sample holds many counts of this clonotype. The rearrangement joins TRBV9 to TRBJ2-7; 8 bases agree with TRBD2. This CDR3 region has 14 residues. The trim removed 2 bases at V and 3 bases at J, leaving 4 bases unmatched. From germline, CDR1 is SGDLS and CDR2 YYNGEE. The CDR3 nucleotides are TGTGCCAGCAGCGTGTTAGCGGGGAACTACGAGCAGTACTTC. It is translated as CASSVLAGNYEQYF.

This clonotype was seen a few times. This chain uses TRBV28 with TRBJ2-6, with 8 bases fitting TRBD1. V lost 7 bases to trimming and J lost 7 bases; unmatched junction nucleotides: 6. Per the germline V gene, CDR1 is MDHEN and CDR2 is SYDVKM. The CDR3 runs 14 residues. CDR3 loop: CASTGGSPANVLTF. In DNA, the CDR3 is TGTGCCAGCACAGGGGGCTCTCCTGCCAACGTCCTGACTTTC. The full variable domain, its missing parts supplied by reference TRBV28 and TRBJ2-6, is DVKVTQSSRYLVKRTGEKVFLECVQDMDHENMFWYRQDPGLGLRLIYFSYDVKMKEKGDIPEGYSVSREKKERFSLILESASTNQTSMYLCASTGGSPANVLTFGAGSRLTVL.

This clonotype has ten or more counts. This sequence joins TRBV20-1 and TRBJ1-2; D not certain. The germline V and J ends were trimmed by 3 bases and 7 bases, with 9 bases remaining between them. Per the germline V gene, CDR1 is DFQATT and CDR2 is SNEGSKA (reference sequence). This CDR3 comprises 11 residues. CDR3 sequence reads: CSASDNSGYTF. The CDR3 DNA sequence: TGCAGTGCTAGCGACAATTCTGGCTACACCTTC.

This clonotype was counted ten times or more. V usage is TRBV20-1 and J usage is TRBJ2-7; TRBD2 matches 7 bases. CDR1 is DFQATT, CDR2 SNEGSKA, per germline (reference sequence). This CDR3 is built from 14 residues. V lost 3 bases, J lost 3 bases, and 8 bases stayed unmatched. The CDR3 nucleotides read TGCAGTGCTAGTTGGGCGGGGGACCTCTACGAGCAGTACTTC. It yields the protein CSASWAGDLYEQYF.

V gene TRBV28 combines with J gene TRBJ2-7; a possible D gene is TRBD2 (5 bases). CDR1 is MDHEN, CDR2 SYDVKM, per germline. The ends were cut back, 10 bases at V and 2 bases at J, with 27 bases in the middle. The CDR3 is 17 residues long. The CDR3 DNA sequence: TGTGCCACTCTTTCCCACCCCTTGGAGGCAGTAACCTACGAGCAGTACTTC. This gives the protein CATLSHPLEAVTYEQYF. Drawing the rest from reference TRBV28 and TRBJ2-7, the complete variable domain is DVKVTQSSRYLVKRTGEKVFLECVQDMDHENMFWYRQDPGLGLRLIYFSYDVKMKEKGDIPEGYSVSREKKERFSLILESASTNQTSMYLCATLSHPLEAVTYEQYFGPGTRLTVT.

This clonotype was recorded many times. This chain uses TRBV28 with TRBJ2-7; 10 bases line up with TRBD1. Unmatched junction bases numbered 12, after V lost 6 bases and J lost 7 bases. Germline lookup yields CDR1 MDHEN and CDR2 SYDVKM. The CDR3 has 15 residues. The CDR3 loop reads CASSRRQGALREQYF. The CDR3 DNA is TGTGCCAGCAGCCGCCGACAGGGGGCATTACGTGAGCAGTACTTC.

The rearrangement uses TRBV29-1 and TRBJ2-3; the D gene is possibly TRBD1 (6 bases). The CDR3 loop spans 11 amino acids. Between the trimmed V and J ends, which lost 7 bases and 8 bases, there was a span of 13 bases. CDR1 is SQVTM, CDR2 ANQGSEA, per germline. Written as DNA, the CDR3 is TGCAGCGGTTACAGGGATGGTACGCAGTATTTT. Translated: CSGYRDGTQYF.

Many counts were recorded for this clonotype. The chain couples TRBV20-1 to TRBJ1-2; 7 bases are shared with TRBD1. CDR1 is DFQATT and CDR2 is SNEGSKA in the germline V gene (reference sequence). The length of the CDR3 is 13 residues. The V gene end was trimmed by 6 bases and the J gene end by 1 base; junction bases not matched to a gene: 5. CDR3 DNA sequence: TGCAGTGCAAGCGGACAGGTTAACTATGGCTACACCTTC. This gives the protein CSASGQVNYGYTF.

This clonotype has only a few counts. The chain joins TRBV28 to TRBJ1-5; TRBD1 matches 8 bases. Per germline, CDR1 MDHEN and CDR2 SYDVKM. The CDR3 has 14 residues. V trimming: 8 bases; J trimming: 4 bases; junction bases outside the gene matches: 7. The CDR3 DNA reads TGTGCCAGCCCCACAGGGGGGCTTAATCAGCCCCAGCATTTT. Translating it yields CASPTGGLNQPQHF.

This clonotype was counted between two and nine times. V usage is TRBV25-1 and J usage is TRBJ1-1, with 8 bases matching TRBD1. Looked up from germline, CDR1 is MGHDK and CDR2 is SYGVNS. Unmatched junction bases numbered 8, after V lost 7 bases and J lost 10 bases. The CDR3 runs 12 residues. This CDR3 is CASTLQGEGAFF. CDR3 coding DNA: TGTGCCAGCACCTTACAGGGGGAAGGAGCTTTCTTT.

This clonotype was observed many times. The chain recombines TRBV12-3 or TRBV12-4 with TRBJ1-2; TRBD1 matches 8 bases. The CDR3 spans 14 residues. J gave up 6 bases and V 6 bases, and 9 bases lay outside the gene matches. CDR3 sequence reads: CASSLDRGKNGYTF. The CDR3 DNA sequence: TGTGCCAGCAGCCTTGACAGGGGAAAGAATGGCTACACCTTC.

This clonotype was counted many times. The gene calls are TRBV6-4 and TRBJ2-1; weak D call: TRBD1 (6 bases). This CDR3 spans 13 amino acids. The V end lost 2 bases, the J end lost 5 bases, and 7 bases lay between the germline ends. In germline, CDR1 is MRHNA, CDR2 SNTAGT. The CDR3 DNA sequence: TGTGCCAGCAGTGACCGGGACAACAATGAGCAGTTCTTC. This sequence encodes CASSDRDNNEQFF.

Many counts were recorded for this clonotype. The chain uses TRBV21-1 and TRBJ2-5; the table's D call of TRBD2 was not tested on the DNA. TRBV21-1 is a pseudogene segment. CDR3 length equals 19 residues. CDR3 residues: CASSKATGTSGRAEETQYF. The DNA for the CDR3 is TGTGCCAGCAGCAAAGCGACCGGGACTAGCGGGAGGGCGGAAGAGACCCAGTACTTC.

V is TRBV25-1 and J is TRBJ2-7; possibly TRBD2 for D (7 bases). V was cut by 8 bases and J by 5 bases, with 19 bases left in between. Germline CDR1 and CDR2: MGHDK and SYGVNS. The CDR3 runs 14 residues. CDR3: CASSTFAGAHEQYF. For the CDR3, the DNA is TGTGCCAGCTCTACCTTCGCGGGGGCGCACGAGCAGTACTTC.

The gene calls are TRBV20-1 and TRBJ2-3, with D possibly being TRBD2 (6 bases). Trimming removed 1 base from V and 1 base from J, with 9 bases in between. CDR3 length: 14 residues. Per germline, CDR1 DFQATT and CDR2 SNEGSKA (reference sequence). The CDR3 here is CSARVSSGTDTQYF. CDR3 DNA: TGCAGTGCTAGAGTCTCTAGCGGCACAGATACGCAGTATTTT.

The chain has TRBV13 and TRBJ2-7; TRBD2 agrees at 10 bases. Germline V gene data show CDR1 as PRHDT and CDR2 as FYEKMQ (reference sequence). The CDR3 consists of 16 residues. The ends lost 3 bases at V and 0 bases at J; junction bases unmatched: 5. For the CDR3, the DNA is TGTGCCAGCAGCTTCGGACTAGCGGTAAGCTCCTACGAGCAGTACTTC. This translates into CASSFGLAVSSYEQYF.

The sample holds many counts of this clonotype. The J gene is TRBJ2-7, the V gene TRBV7-9, with TRBD2 matching 9 bases. This CDR3 has 16 residues. Trimming removed 3 bases from V and 1 base from J; junction bases left unmatched: 7. From germline, CDR1 is SEHNR and CDR2 FQNEAQ (reference sequence). CDR3 coding DNA: TGTGCCAGCAGCTTGGGGCTAGCGGGAATTTCCTACGAGCAGTACTTC. Translating gives CASSLGLAGISYEQYF.

This clonotype has ten or more counts. V usage is TRBV10-3 and J usage is TRBJ1-1; D is perhaps TRBD1 (6 bases). CDR3 length: 13 amino acids. Germline CDR1 and CDR2: ENHRY and SYGVKD. The V end lost 3 bases, the J end lost 3 bases, and 8 bases lay between the germline ends. CDR3 bases: TGTGCCATCAGTGATCCAGGGGACACTGAAGCTTTCTTT. This gives the protein CAISDPGDTEAFF.

This clonotype has at least ten counts. The chain combines TRBV10-3 with TRBJ2-3; possibly TRBD1 for D (5 bases). The ends were cut back, 6 bases at V and 4 bases at J, with 11 bases in the middle. Germline V gives CDR1 ENHRY, CDR2 SYGVKD. This CDR3 is 13 amino acids long. CDR3 sequence (DNA): TGTGCCATCAGCGACCTAGGGGCAGATACGCAGTATTTT. It encodes CAISDLGADTQYF.

The rearrangement links TRBV30 to TRBJ2-5, with D uncertain. CDR1 and CDR2 (germline): GTSNPN, SVGIG (reference sequence). V was pared by 2 bases and J by 3 bases, with 4 bases between. The CDR3 runs to 11 residues. The DNA of the CDR3 is TGTGCCTGGAGTTTTGAAGAGACCCAGTACTTC. This sequence encodes CAWSFEETQYF.